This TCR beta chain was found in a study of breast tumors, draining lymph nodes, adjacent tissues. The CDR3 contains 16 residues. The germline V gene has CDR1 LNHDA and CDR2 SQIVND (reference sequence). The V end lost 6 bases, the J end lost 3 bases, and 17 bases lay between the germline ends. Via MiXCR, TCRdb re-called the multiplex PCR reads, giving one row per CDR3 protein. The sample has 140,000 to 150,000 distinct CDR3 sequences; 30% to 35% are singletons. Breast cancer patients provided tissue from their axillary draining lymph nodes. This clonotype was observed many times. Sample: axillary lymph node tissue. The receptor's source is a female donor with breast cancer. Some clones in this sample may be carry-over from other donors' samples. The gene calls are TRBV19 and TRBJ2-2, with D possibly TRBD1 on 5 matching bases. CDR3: CASRRYQGEHTGELFF. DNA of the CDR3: TGTGCCAGTAGAAGATATCAGGGTGAGCACACCGGGGAGCTGTTTTTT.